These T cell receptor beta chains were read from a single sample in a study of blood T cell repertoires in COVID-19. Data came from immunoSEQ multiplex PCR; TCRdb stores just in-frame clones and leaves some out. There are some 160,000 clones in the sample; 88% occur only once, and 2% to 2.5% lies in the top ten. Sample: peripheral blood. These receptors all come from a man in his fifties who had recovered from COVID-19. CDR3s include the opening cysteine and the closing phenylalanine or tryptophan. The order of the fields is J gene, clone size, V gene, D gene, CDR3 length, CDR3 protein, CDR3 DNA. D genes are given only for firm matches. The listing skips clone size in some rows; elsewhere it reads once, few, many or a size class.

j_call: TRBJ2-7; clone_size: .; v_call: TRBV11-2; d_call: TRBD1; cdr3_length: 15; cdr3_aa: CASSRAGQGPYEQYF; cdr3_nt: TGTGCCAGCAGTCGGGCGGGACAGGGTCCCTACGAGCAGTACTTC
j_call: TRBJ2-5; clone_size: .; v_call: TRBV7-9; d_call: .; cdr3_length: 14; cdr3_aa: CASSPWTDQETQYF; cdr3_nt: TGTGCCAGCAGCCCTTGGACAGACCAAGAGACCCAGTACTTC
j_call: TRBJ2-5; clone_size: .; v_call: TRBV5-4; d_call: TRBD2; cdr3_length: 15; cdr3_aa: CASSLGLAGQETQYF; cdr3_nt: TGTGCCAGCAGCTTGGGACTAGCGGGCCAAGAGACCCAGTACTTC
j_call: TRBJ2-3; clone_size: once; v_call: TRBV11-2; d_call: TRBD2; cdr3_length: 18; cdr3_aa: CASSLVGTSGRAGDTQYF; cdr3_nt: TGTGCCAGCAGCTTAGTCGGGACTAGCGGGAGGGCTGGAGATACGCAGTATTTT
j_call: TRBJ2-4; clone_size: .; v_call: TRBV4-3; d_call: .; cdr3_length: 17; cdr3_aa: CASSQDRPGLARDIQYF; cdr3_nt: TGCGCCAGCAGCCAAGATCGACCAGGGCTAGCGCGAGACATTCAGTACTTC
j_call: TRBJ2-5; clone_size: .; v_call: TRBV6-6; d_call: TRBD2; cdr3_length: 15; cdr3_aa: CASRLAGGLGETQYF; cdr3_nt: TGTGCCAGCAGACTAGCGGGGGGCTTGGGGGAGACCCAGTACTTC
j_call: TRBJ1-5; clone_size: .; v_call: TRBV12-3/TRBV12-4; d_call: .; cdr3_length: 13; cdr3_aa: CASSFTQNQPQHF; cdr3_nt: TGTGCCAGCAGTTTTACACAAAATCAGCCCCAGCATTTT
j_call: TRBJ2-7; clone_size: .; v_call: TRBV2; d_call: TRBD1; cdr3_length: 15; cdr3_aa: CASSVGQGAVYEQYF; cdr3_nt: TGTGCCAGCAGTGTCGGACAGGGGGCCGTTTACGAGCAGTACTTC
j_call: TRBJ2-2; clone_size: .; v_call: TRBV11-2; d_call: .; cdr3_length: 14; cdr3_aa: CASSLAGDTGELFF; cdr3_nt: TGTGCCAGCAGCCTCGCAGGGGACACCGGGGAGCTGTTTTTT
j_call: TRBJ2-1; clone_size: few; v_call: TRBV11-3; d_call: .; cdr3_length: 15; cdr3_aa: CASSLEWGLYNEQFF; cdr3_nt: TGTGCCAGCAGCTTAGAATGGGGGCTTTACAATGAGCAGTTCTTC
j_call: TRBJ1-3; clone_size: once; v_call: TRBV19; d_call: TRBD1; cdr3_length: 12; cdr3_aa: CASRDRGNTIYF; cdr3_nt: TGTGCCAGCCGGGACAGAGGAAACACCATATATTTT
j_call: TRBJ1-1; clone_size: .; v_call: TRBV24-1; d_call: TRBD1; cdr3_length: 18; cdr3_aa: CATSDLQGVRRWNTEAFF; cdr3_nt: TGTGCCACCAGTGACCTACAGGGGGTTCGACGATGGAACACTGAAGCTTTCTTT
j_call: TRBJ2-7; clone_size: .; v_call: TRBV5-1; d_call: TRBD1; cdr3_length: 14; cdr3_aa: CASTTGTGVNEQYF; cdr3_nt: TGCGCCAGCACCACCGGGACAGGGGTGAACGAGCAGTACTTC